The 5 T cell receptor beta chains presented below share a single source sample, sequenced in a study of early T cells in non-severe SARS-CoV-2 infection. TCRdb redid the calling of the 5' RACE reads with MiXCR, one entry per CDR3 protein. The table has about 48,000 distinct CDR3 sequences, 6.2% seen once. Sequences were derived from whole blood, sampled at baseline. Every receptor here comes from an adult who was a healthcare worker with PCR-confirmed SARS-CoV-2 infection or an uninfected control (not recorded which).

This clonotype was observed many times. The chain couples TRBV12-3 or TRBV12-4 to TRBJ2-5; either TRBD1 or TRBD2 may fit D (5 bases each). V lost 3 bases and J lost 1, with 9 bases in between. This CDR3 spans 14 amino acids. The CDR3 here is CASSLGVIQETQYF. The CDR3 DNA sequence: TGTGCCAGCAGTTTGGGGGTAATCCAAGAGACCCAGTACTTC.

The genes are TRBV14 and TRBJ2-7; 7 nucleotides agree with TRBD2. The CDR3 runs 16 residues. Trimming at V came to 4 bases and at J to 7 bases, leaving 16 bases not matched to a gene. Germline-derived CDR1 and CDR2 are SGHDN and FVKESK. The CDR3 region is CASSPRGRGAEGEQYF. Written as DNA, the CDR3 is TGTGCCAGCAGCCCCCGAGGGAGGGGCGCGGAGGGGGAGCAGTACTTC.

Many counts were recorded for this clonotype. The chain recombines TRBV20-1 with TRBJ2-3; D is possibly TRBD1 or TRBD2 (5 bases each). The germline V gene has CDR1 DFQATT and CDR2 SNEGSKA (reference sequence). The CDR3 spans 16 residues. Deletions cut 3 bases from V and 1 base from J, with 17 bases between. CDR3 loop: CSASNLPQGGTDTQYF. In DNA, the CDR3 is TGCAGTGCTAGTAATCTCCCGCAGGGAGGCACAGATACGCAGTATTTT.

This clonotype showed up many times. This CDR3 is CSVESGPNGAFF. CDR3 in DNA: TGCAGCGTTGAATCAGGACCAAATGGAGCTTTCTTT. The chain has TRBV29-1 and TRBJ1-1; unclear D gene. V was cut by 2 bases and J by 10 bases, with 14 bases left in between. Germline lookup yields CDR1 SQVTM and CDR2 ANQGSEA. This CDR3 has 12 amino acids.

The V gene is TRBV7-6, the J gene TRBJ2-3, with 8 bases fitting TRBD2. J gave up 0 bases and V 1 base, and 3 bases lay outside the gene matches. From germline, CDR1 is SGHVS and CDR2 FNYEAQ. The CDR3 has 16 residues. CDR3 sequence (DNA): TGTGCCAGCAGCTTAGAAGCTAGCGGGAGCACAGATACGCAGTATTTT. Residues: CASSLEASGSTDTQYF.